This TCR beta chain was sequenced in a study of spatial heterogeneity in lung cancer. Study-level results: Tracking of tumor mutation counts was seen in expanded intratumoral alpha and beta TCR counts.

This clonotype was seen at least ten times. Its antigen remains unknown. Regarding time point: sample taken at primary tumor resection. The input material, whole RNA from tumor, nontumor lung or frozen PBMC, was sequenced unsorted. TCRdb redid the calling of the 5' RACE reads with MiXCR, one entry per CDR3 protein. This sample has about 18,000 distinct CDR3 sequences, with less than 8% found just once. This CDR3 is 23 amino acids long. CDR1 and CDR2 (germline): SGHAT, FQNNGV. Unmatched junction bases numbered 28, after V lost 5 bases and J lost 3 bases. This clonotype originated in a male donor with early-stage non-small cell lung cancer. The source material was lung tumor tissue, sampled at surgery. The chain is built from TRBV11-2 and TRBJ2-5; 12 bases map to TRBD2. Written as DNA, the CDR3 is TGTGCCAGCAGCCAATCCGAGTTGGGTGCCGGGACTAGCGGGCCTCATATCGAAGAGACCCAGTACTTC. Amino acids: CASSQSELGAGTSGPHIEETQYF.